This is a list of T cell receptor beta chains from one sample in a study of shared T cell receptors in the human thymus. The method was immunoSEQ multiplex PCR; TCRdb's version includes in-frame clones alone and lacks a portion of them. The sample has a few hundred thousand clones, approximately 95% seen once. The specimen was thymocytes. The receptors were gathered from a human donor. Both conserved end residues are part of each CDR3. Fields, in order: V gene, D gene, clone size, J gene, CDR3 protein, CDR3 DNA. D genes are given only for firm matches. Clone size is not always given. Where it is, it says once, few, many or a class for expanded clones.

>TRBV30|TRBD2|.|TRBJ2-1
CAWSVREREEYNEQFF
TGTGCCTGGAGTGTACGGGAGCGGGAGGAATACAATGAGCAGTTCTTC
>TRBV4-1|.|.|TRBJ2-7
CASSHKMALGEQYF
TGCGCCAGCAGCCACAAGATGGCTTTGGGGGAGCAGTACTTC
>TRBV5-1|.|.|TRBJ2-7
CASTPRGGADEQYF
TGCGCCAGCACCCCTCGAGGAGGGGCGGACGAGCAGTACTTC
>TRBV7-2|TRBD2|.|TRBJ2-3
CASSITSGSTDTQYF
TGTGCCAGCAGCATAACTAGCGGCAGCACAGATACGCAGTATTTT
>TRBV4-3|.|.|TRBJ2-1
CASSQDWGGPLDEQFF
TGCGCCAGCAGCCAAGATTGGGGGGGCCCCCTGGATGAGCAGTTCTTC
>TRBV5-1|TRBD2|.|TRBJ2-4
CASGVGAGEVAKNIQYF
TGCGCCAGCGGGGTAGGAGCGGGAGAGGTAGCCAAAAACATTCAGTACTTC
>TRBV14|TRBD2|.|TRBJ2-7
CASSQELSGNSAAGGNEQYF
TGTGCCAGCAGCCAAGAATTATCAGGGAATTCCGCAGCGGGAGGAAACGAGCAGTACTTC
>TRBV28|TRBD1|.|TRBJ2-7
CASRTRDRGCEQYF
TGTGCCAGCCGAACTCGGGACAGGGGTTGCGAGCAGTACTTC
>TRBV27|.|.|TRBJ2-2
CASSPGSGELFF
TGTGCCAGCAGTCCAGGAAGCGGGGAGCTGTTTTTT
>TRBV27|.|.|TRBJ1-5
CASSLGVNQPQHF
TGTGCCAGCAGTCTAGGGGTTAATCAGCCCCAGCATTTT
>TRBV18|.|.|TRBJ1-5
CASSPRQDSNQPQHF
TGTGCCAGCTCACCGCGGCAGGATAGCAATCAGCCCCAGCATTTT
>TRBV25-1|TRBD1|.|TRBJ1-1
CASRRDSPNTEAFF
TGTGCCAGCAGGAGGGACAGCCCGAACACTGAAGCTTTCTTT
>TRBV19|TRBD1|.|TRBJ1-1
CASSIDGTENTEAFF
TGTGCCAGTAGTATAGATGGGACAGAGAACACTGAAGCTTTCTTT
>TRBV27|.|.|TRBJ1-5
CASSLTSTNRWPQHF
TGTGCCAGCAGTTTAACGTCCACAAATCGTTGGCCCCAGCATTTT
>TRBV19|.|.|TRBJ1-2
CASSLWGGNGYTF
TGTGCCAGTAGTCTTTGGGGGGGCAATGGCTACACCTTC
>TRBV7-2|.|.|TRBJ2-1
CASSFGSLTPYNEQFF
TGTGCCAGCAGCTTTGGTAGCCTTACACCCTACAATGAGCAGTTCTTC
>TRBV28|TRBD1|.|TRBJ2-2
CASSFQISGTGTVNTGELFF
TGTGCCAGCAGTTTTCAAATCTCCGGGACAGGCACCGTTAACACCGGGGAGCTGTTTTTT
>TRBV4-1|.|.|TRBJ2-5
CASSLLPERRLRAQYF
TGCGCCAGCAGCCTACTACCCGAGCGGCGGCTAAGGGCCCAGTACTTC
>TRBV5-1|.|once|TRBJ2-7
CASSLAGDFSYEQYF
TGCGCCAGCAGCTTGGCCGGAGACTTCTCCTACGAGCAGTACTTC
>TRBV5-4|TRBD1|.|TRBJ1-2
CASSPTGQGRYGYTF
TGTGCCAGCAGCCCGACAGGACAGGGCCGCTATGGCTACACCTTC
>TRBV5-6|.|.|TRBJ1-2
CASSLTRVGYTF
TGTGCCAGCAGCTTGACGAGGGTGGGCTACACCTTC
>TRBV2|.|.|TRBJ1-4
CASRHPPGPRGEKLFF
TGTGCCAGCAGGCATCCTCCGGGACCGAGAGGGGAAAAACTGTTTTTT
>TRBV25-1|.|.|TRBJ2-1
CASSESPGGPYNEQFF
TGTGCCAGCAGTGAATCCCCCGGGGGCCCCTACAATGAGCAGTTCTTC
>TRBV4-3|TRBD1|.|TRBJ1-1
CASSHLIGGGAPGDTEAFF
TGCGCCAGCAGCCACCTAATAGGAGGGGGCGCTCCGGGGGACACTGAAGCTTTCTTT
>TRBV28|.|.|TRBJ1-5
CASSLCGVILPGGSAHNQPQHF
TGTGCCAGCAGTTTATGTGGGGTAATTTTACCCGGGGGCTCAGCGCACAATCAGCCCCAGCATTTT
>TRBV11-2|TRBD2|.|TRBJ2-3
CASSLDPGLAGPTDTQYF
TGTGCCAGCAGCTTAGATCCGGGACTAGCGGGACCCACAGATACGCAGTATTTT
>TRBV19|TRBD2|.|TRBJ2-1
CASSLLAGGHNEQFF
TGTGCCAGTAGTCTACTAGCGGGAGGGCACAATGAGCAGTTCTTC
>TRBV19|.|.|TRBJ1-5
CASSIVQKNSNQPQHF
TGTGCCAGTAGTATAGTCCAGAAGAATAGCAATCAGCCCCAGCATTTT
>TRBV27|TRBD1|.|TRBJ2-7
CASSHYRGGDEQYF
TGTGCCAGCAGTCACTACAGGGGTGGGGACGAGCAGTACTTC
>TRBV29-1|TRBD1|.|TRBJ2-1
CSVEDTGVGTRANEQFF
TGCAGCGTTGAAGATACAGGGGTCGGCACCCGGGCCAATGAGCAGTTCTTC
>TRBV28|.|once|TRBJ2-7
CASSSGYEQYF
TGTGCCAGCAGCTCAGGGTACGAGCAGTACTTC
>TRBV7-2|.|.|TRBJ2-7
CASSLGGREFHEQYF
TGTGCCAGCAGCTTAGGGGGCAGGGAGTTTCACGAGCAGTACTTC
>TRBV6-5|.|.|TRBJ2-7
CASSHSGASYEQYF
TGTGCCAGCAGCCACTCTGGGGCCAGCTACGAGCAGTACTTC
>TRBV5-8|.|.|TRBJ2-7
CASGRRVKRYEQYF
TGTGCCAGCGGAAGACGGGTCAAAAGGTACGAGCAGTACTTC
>TRBV7-6|.|.|TRBJ2-4
CASSLIPGRCPKNIQYF
TGTGCCAGCAGCTTAATTCCCGGGAGATGCCCCAAAAACATTCAGTACTTC
>TRBV9|.|once|TRBJ2-2
CASSVTRPVNTGELFF
TGTGCCAGCAGCGTAACTCGACCAGTGAACACCGGGGAGCTGTTTTTT
>TRBV28|.|.|TRBJ2-1
CASSFTGFNEQFF
TGTGCCAGCAGTTTTACAGGGTTCAATGAGCAGTTCTTC
>TRBV2|TRBD1|once|TRBJ2-5
CASSQGVQETQYF
TGTGCCAGCAGTCAGGGGGTCCAAGAGACCCAGTACTTC
>TRBV4-3|.|once|TRBJ2-5
CASSQDSSGTQETQYF
TGCGCCAGCAGCCAAGATTCCAGCGGAACCCAAGAGACCCAGTACTTC
>TRBV7-6|TRBD1|.|TRBJ1-4
CASSRPETGGYEKLFF
TGTGCCAGCAGCAGGCCCGAGACAGGGGGCTACGAAAAACTGTTTTTT
>TRBV11-3|TRBD2|.|TRBJ2-7
CASSPRTSGGSEQYF
TGTGCCAGCAGCCCCCGGACTAGCGGTGGTTCCGAGCAGTACTTC
>TRBV5-1|.|once|TRBJ2-2
CASSQPREILPGELFF
TGCGCCAGCAGCCAGCCTCGGGAGATCCTCCCCGGGGAGCTGTTTTTT
>TRBV15|.|once|TRBJ2-3
CATSRDRANRVFPADTQYF
TGTGCCACCAGCAGAGATCGAGCGAACAGGGTCTTTCCCGCAGATACGCAGTATTTT
>TRBV27|.|.|TRBJ1-5
CASSTGTGQGKGYSNQPQHF
TGTGCCAGCAGTACCGGTACCGGGCAGGGAAAGGGATATAGCAATCAGCCCCAGCATTTT
>TRBV11-2|TRBD1|.|TRBJ1-5
CASSAADRDAPFPNQPQHF
TGTGCCAGCAGCGCAGCGGACAGGGATGCTCCCTTTCCGAATCAGCCCCAGCATTTT
>TRBV5-5|.|.|TRBJ2-7
CASSARTPSYEQYF
TGTGCCAGCAGCGCCCGTACCCCCTCCTACGAGCAGTACTTC
>TRBV5-8|.|.|TRBJ1-2
CASSQTGPGFEDYGYTF
TGTGCCAGCAGCCAGACAGGCCCAGGGTTTGAGGACTATGGCTACACCTTC
>TRBV6-4|.|.|TRBJ1-2
CASRPSANDGYTF
TGTGCCAGCAGGCCCTCCGCTAATGATGGCTACACCTTC
>TRBV5-4|TRBD2|.|TRBJ2-1
CASSRGLAGYNEQFF
TGTGCCAGCAGCCGAGGGCTAGCGGGCTACAATGAGCAGTTCTTC